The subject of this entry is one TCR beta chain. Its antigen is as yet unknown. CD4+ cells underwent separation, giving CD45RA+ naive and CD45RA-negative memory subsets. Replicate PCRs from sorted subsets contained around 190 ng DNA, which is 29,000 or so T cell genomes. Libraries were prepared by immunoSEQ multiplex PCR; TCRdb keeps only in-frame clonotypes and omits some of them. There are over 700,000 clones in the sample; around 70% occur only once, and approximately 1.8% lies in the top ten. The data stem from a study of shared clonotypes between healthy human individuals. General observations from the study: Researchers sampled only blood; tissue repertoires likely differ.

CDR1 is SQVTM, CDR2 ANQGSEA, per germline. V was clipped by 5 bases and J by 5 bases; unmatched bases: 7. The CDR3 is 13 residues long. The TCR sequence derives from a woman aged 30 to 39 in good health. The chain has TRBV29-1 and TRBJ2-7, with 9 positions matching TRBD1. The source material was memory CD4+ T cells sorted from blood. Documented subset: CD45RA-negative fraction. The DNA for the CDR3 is TGCAGCGTTCTGGGACAGGGACCTAACGAGCAGTACTTC. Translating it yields CSVLGQGPNEQYF.